This TCR beta chain was found in a study of beta chain features in type 1 diabetes. The overall study: Investigators examined some 100,000,000 sorted cells across all samples.

Purity exceeding 95% was reached by all sorted populations. This clone was seen more than once but under ten times. Its cognate antigen is unknown. V lost 8 bases and J lost 4, with 15 bases in between. Germline lookup yields CDR1 SQVTM and CDR2 ANQGSEA. This CDR3 region has 13 residues. The isolated RNA, all of it, was reverse transcribed, so expressed TCRB transcripts were what got sequenced. TCRdb keeps only in-frame clones here, not all; method: immunoSEQ multiplex PCR. Of about 250,000 clones detected, about a tenth appear once; the ten largest clones hold about 0.018%. Points from the study as a whole: Shortening that was moderate but significant affected the TCRB CDR3s of Type 1 diabetes patients in all four CD4+ subsets.

The sequence was obtained from a man younger than 40 with type 1 diabetes. The chain links TRBV29-1 to TRBJ1-5, with D possibly matching TRBD1 (6 bases). Sequences were obtained from naive CD4+ T cells from blood. CDR3 sequence: CSTSKGGNQPQHF. CDR3 DNA: TGCAGCACATCAAAGGGGGGGAATCAGCCCCAGCATTTT.